This entry describes one TCR beta chain. Germline-derived CDR1 and CDR2 are LNHNV and YYDKDF (reference sequence). V lost 1 base and J lost 6, with 9 bases in between. CDR3 length equals 13 residues. The data stem from a study of blood T cell repertoires in COVID-19. Study information: Whether acute or convalescent, the COVID-19 samples came from the United States, Italy and Spain. PBMCs, B-cell-depleted T cells, or T cells were the source of the cDNA or gDNA that made up the material.

Per the study methods: Using reference gene primer amplification, nucleated cell counts were estimated. Assay used: immunoSEQ multiplex PCR; TCRdb lists only in-frame clones, some missing. From that table come the V and J calls and clone size; the DNA was used to work out D and trimming. The sample holds some 120,000 clones; around four fifths are singletons and the top ten take about 2.2%. The chain has TRBV15 and TRBJ1-2; maybe TRBD1 (6 bases). The source of this sequence is a man aged 25-40 years with acute or convalescent COVID-19. The sequencing input was peripheral blood. CDR3 amino acids: CATSRGGRDGYTF. CDR3 sequence (DNA): TGTGCCACCAGCAGAGGGGGGCGGGATGGCTACACCTTC.